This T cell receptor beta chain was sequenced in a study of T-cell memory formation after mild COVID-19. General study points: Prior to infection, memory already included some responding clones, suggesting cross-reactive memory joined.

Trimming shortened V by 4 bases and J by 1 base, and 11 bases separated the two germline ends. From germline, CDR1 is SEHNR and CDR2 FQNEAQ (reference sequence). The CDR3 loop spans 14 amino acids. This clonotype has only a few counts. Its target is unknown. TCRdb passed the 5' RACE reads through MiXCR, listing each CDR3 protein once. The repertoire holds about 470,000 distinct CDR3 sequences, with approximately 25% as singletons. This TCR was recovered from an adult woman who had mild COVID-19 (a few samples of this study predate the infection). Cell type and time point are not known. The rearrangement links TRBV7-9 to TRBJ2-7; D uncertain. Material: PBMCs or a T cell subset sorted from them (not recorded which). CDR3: CASSYSWGSYEQYF. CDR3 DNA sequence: TGTGCCAGCAGCTATAGTTGGGGTTCCTACGAGCAGTACTTC.